This record covers a single T cell receptor (beta chain). Its cognate antigen is unknown. The data were obtained in a study of Graves' ophthalmopathy and Graves' hyperthyroidism. Study results and limitations: Blood contained most expanded thyroid clonotypes exceeding 0.001 frequency.

Germline V gives CDR1 MGHDK, CDR2 SYGVNS. Trimming pared 0 bases from V and 0 bases from J, leaving 9 bases between. The length of the CDR3 is 17 residues. Amplified material comprised TCR beta CDR3 regions derived from RNA transcripts. Second-round multiplex PCR came after first-round RT-PCR with HTBI primers. TCRdb ran MiXCR on the multiplex PCR reads and lists one entry per CDR3 protein. The data show roughly 700,000 distinct CDR3 sequences, 40% seen once. The receptor was isolated from an adult man with Graves' ophthalmopathy. The V and J genes are TRBV25-1 and TRBJ1-6, with no clear D. Sequencing input: peripheral blood. The CDR3 DNA reads as TGTGCCAGCAGTGAATATTTAGGGAGCTCCTATAATTCACCCCTCCACTTT. Its translation is CASSEYLGSSYNSPLHF.